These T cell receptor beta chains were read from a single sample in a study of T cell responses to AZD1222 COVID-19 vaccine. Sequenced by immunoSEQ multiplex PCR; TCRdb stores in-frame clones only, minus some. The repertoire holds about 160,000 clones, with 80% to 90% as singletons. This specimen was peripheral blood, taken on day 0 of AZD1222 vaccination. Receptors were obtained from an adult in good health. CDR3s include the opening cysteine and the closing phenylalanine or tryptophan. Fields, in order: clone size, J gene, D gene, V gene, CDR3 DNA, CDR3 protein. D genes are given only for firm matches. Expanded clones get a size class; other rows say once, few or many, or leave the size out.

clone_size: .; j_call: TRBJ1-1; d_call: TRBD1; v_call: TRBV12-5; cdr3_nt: TGTGCTACCCGGCAGGGGGATCGGACTGAAGCTTTCTTT; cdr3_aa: CATRQGDRTEAFF
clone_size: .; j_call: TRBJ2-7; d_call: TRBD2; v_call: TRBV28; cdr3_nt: TGTGCCAGCAGTTTACCGATTAGCGGGAGGTGGAACTACGAGCAGTACTTC; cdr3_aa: CASSLPISGRWNYEQYF
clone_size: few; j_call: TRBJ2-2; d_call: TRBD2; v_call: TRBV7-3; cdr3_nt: TGTGCCAGCAGCGGTAGCGGGGTGAACACCGGGGAGCTGTTTTTT; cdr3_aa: CASSGSGVNTGELFF
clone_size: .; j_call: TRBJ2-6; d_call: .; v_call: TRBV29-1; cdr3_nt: TGCAGCGTTGCTGTCTCTGGGGCCAACGTCCTGACTTTC; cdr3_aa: CSVAVSGANVLTF
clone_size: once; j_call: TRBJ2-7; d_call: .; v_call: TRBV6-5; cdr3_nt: TGTGCCAGCAGTCAGGATAGCAGGGAATACGAGCAGTACTTC; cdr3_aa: CASSQDSREYEQYF
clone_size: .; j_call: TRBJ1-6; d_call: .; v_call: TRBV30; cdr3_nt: TGTGCCTGGAGTGCCCGAGGTGCTGAGCGGAATTCACCCCTCCACTTT; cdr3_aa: CAWSARGAERNSPLHF
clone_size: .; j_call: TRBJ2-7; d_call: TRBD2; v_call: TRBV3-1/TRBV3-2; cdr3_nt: TGTGCCAGCAGCCAAGATTTTGTGGCGGGGGGCTCCTACGAGCAGTACTTC; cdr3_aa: CASSQDFVAGGSYEQYF
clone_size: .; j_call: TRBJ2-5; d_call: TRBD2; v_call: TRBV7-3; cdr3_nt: TGTGCCAGCAGCTTAAGGGGACTAGCGGGAAAGGGACAAGAGACCCAGTACTTC; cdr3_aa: CASSLRGLAGKGQETQYF
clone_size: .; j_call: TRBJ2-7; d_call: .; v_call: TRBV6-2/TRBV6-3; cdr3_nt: TGTGCCAGCAGTCAGGACGACAGCTCCTACGAGCAGTACTTC; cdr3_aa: CASSQDDSSYEQYF
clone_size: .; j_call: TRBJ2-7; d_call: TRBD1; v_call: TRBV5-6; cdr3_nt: TGTGCCAGCAGCTTGGACAGGGGGCGAGAAGAGCAGTACTTC; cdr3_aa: CASSLDRGREEQYF
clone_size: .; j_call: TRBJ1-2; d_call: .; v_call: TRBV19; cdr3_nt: TGTGCCACCCTGCCTAGGGACGGGGGTCACTATGGCTACACCTTC; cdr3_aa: CATLPRDGGHYGYTF
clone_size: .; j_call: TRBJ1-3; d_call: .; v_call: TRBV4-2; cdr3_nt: TGTGCCAGCAGCCGGATGATGACAGAGTTAAGGGGAAACACCATATATTTT; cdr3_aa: CASSRMMTELRGNTIYF
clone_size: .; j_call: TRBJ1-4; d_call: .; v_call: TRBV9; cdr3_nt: TGTGCCAGCAGCGCCGCAGGGACAACTAATGAAAAACTGTTTTTT; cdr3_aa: CASSAAGTTNEKLFF
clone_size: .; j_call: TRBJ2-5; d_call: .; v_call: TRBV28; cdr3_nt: TGTGCCAGCACCCTCGGGGGTGGAGAGACCCAGTACTTC; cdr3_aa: CASTLGGGETQYF
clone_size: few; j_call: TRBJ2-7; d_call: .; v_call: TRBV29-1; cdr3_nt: TGCAGCGTCGCGTCTAGCGACGAGCAGTACTTC; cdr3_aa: CSVASSDEQYF
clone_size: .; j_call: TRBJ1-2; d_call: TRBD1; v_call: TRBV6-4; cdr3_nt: TGTGCCAGCAGTGACTCCGCAGGGGGCGGGTATGGCTACACCTTC; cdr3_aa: CASSDSAGGGYGYTF
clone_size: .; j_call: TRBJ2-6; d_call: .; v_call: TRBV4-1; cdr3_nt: TGCGCCAGCAGCCCCGTAGGAACTGGGGCCAACGTCCTGACTTTC; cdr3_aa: CASSPVGTGANVLTF
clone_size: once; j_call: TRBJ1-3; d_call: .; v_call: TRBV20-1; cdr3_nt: TGCAGTTCGAGCTCTGGAAACACCATATATTTT; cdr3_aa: CSSSSGNTIYF
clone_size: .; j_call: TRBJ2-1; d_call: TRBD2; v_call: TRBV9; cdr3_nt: TGTGCCAGCAGCGCCGGGACTAGCGGGAATTTTGAGCAGTTCTTC; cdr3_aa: CASSAGTSGNFEQFF
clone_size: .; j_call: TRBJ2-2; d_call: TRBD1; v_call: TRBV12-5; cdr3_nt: TGTGCTAGTGGTCGACAGGGGGGAACCGGGGAGCTGTTTTTT; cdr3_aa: CASGRQGGTGELFF
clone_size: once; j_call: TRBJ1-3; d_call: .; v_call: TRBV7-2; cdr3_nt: TGTGCCAGCAGCTTAGTCCCCAGCTTGGACACCATATATTTT; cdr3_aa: CASSLVPSLDTIYF
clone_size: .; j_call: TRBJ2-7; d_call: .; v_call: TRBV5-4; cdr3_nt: TGTGCCAGCAGCTCAGGATCTAGCAACGAGCAGTACTTC; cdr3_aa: CASSSGSSNEQYF
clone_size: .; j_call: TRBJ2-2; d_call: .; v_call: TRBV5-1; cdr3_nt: TGCGCCAGCAGCTTGATGGGGTGGAACACCGGGGAGCTGTTTTTT; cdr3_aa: CASSLMGWNTGELFF
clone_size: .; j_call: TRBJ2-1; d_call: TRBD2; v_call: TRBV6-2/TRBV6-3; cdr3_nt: TGTGCCAGCAGTTCCCTTAGCGGGATAGAGTACAATGAGCAGTTCTTC; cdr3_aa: CASSSLSGIEYNEQFF
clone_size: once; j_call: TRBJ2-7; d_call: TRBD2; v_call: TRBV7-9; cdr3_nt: TGTGCCAGCAGCCCGAGCCCTAGCGGACGGGCCTACGAGCAGTACTTC; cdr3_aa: CASSPSPSGRAYEQYF
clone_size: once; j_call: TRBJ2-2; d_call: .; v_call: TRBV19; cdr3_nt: TGTGCCAGTAGTTTCCTAATGCAGGGTGCGAACACCGGGGAGCTGTTTTTT; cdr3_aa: CASSFLMQGANTGELFF
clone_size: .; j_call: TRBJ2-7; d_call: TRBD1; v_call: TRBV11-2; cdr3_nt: TGTGCCAGCGGTCTTTCCCCCGCAGGGGGCGCGTACTACGAGCAGTACTTC; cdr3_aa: CASGLSPAGGAYYEQYF
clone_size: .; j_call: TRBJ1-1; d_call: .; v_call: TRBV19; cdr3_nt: TGTGCCAGTAGTTCAGATCTCAAAACAGGGTCGGGGATGAACACTGAAGCTTTCTTT; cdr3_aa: CASSSDLKTGSGMNTEAFF
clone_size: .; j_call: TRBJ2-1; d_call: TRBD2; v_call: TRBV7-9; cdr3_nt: TGTGCCAGCAGCGTTAGCGGGAGGGCCCTCGGTCATGAGCAGTTCTTC; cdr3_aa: CASSVSGRALGHEQFF
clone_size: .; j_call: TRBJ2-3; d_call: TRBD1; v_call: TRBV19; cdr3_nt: TGTGCCAGTAGTATAACGGGACAGTACACAGATACGCAGTATTTT; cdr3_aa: CASSITGQYTDTQYF
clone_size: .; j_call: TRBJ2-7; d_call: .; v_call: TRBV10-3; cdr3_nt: TGTGCCATCGGGGACACCGAATACGAGCAGTACTTC; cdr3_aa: CAIGDTEYEQYF
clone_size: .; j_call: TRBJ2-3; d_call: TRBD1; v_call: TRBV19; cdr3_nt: TGTGCCAGTAGTATTTCCCGGACAGGGGGCACAGATACGCAGTATTTT; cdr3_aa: CASSISRTGGTDTQYF
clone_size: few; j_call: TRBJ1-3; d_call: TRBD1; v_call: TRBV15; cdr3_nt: TGTGCCACCAGCCCCTACAGGGGAGCGGGAAACACCATATATTTT; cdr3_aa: CATSPYRGAGNTIYF
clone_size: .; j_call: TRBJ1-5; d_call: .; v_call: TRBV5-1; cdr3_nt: TGCGCCAGCAGCTTGGGGGGCGGTAGCAATCAGCCCCAGCATTTT; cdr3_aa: CASSLGGGSNQPQHF
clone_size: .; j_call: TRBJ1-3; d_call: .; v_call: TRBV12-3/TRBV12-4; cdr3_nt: TGTGCCAGCAGTTTACTATATGGAAACACCATATATTTT; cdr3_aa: CASSLLYGNTIYF
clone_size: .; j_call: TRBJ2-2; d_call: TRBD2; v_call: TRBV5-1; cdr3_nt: TGCGCCAGCAGCTTGACCGGGCGGGAGACCGGGGAGCTGTTTTTT; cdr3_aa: CASSLTGRETGELFF
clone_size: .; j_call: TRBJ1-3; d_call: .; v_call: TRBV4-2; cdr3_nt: TGTGCCAGCAGCCAAACACATTCTGGAAACACCATATATTTT; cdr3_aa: CASSQTHSGNTIYF
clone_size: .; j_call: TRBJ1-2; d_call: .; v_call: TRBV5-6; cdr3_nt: TGTGCCAGCAGTCAGGGGCGCGGCGGGGGCTACACCTTC; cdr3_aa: CASSQGRGGGYTF
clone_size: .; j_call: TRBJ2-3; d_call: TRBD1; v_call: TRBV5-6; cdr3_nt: TGTGCCAGCAGCCCGGGACAGCCCACAGATACGCAGTATTTT; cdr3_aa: CASSPGQPTDTQYF
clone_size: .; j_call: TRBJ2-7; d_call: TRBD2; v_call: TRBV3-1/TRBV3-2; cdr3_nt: TGTGCCAGCAGCCACCTTGAGGCTAGCGGTTACGAGCAGTACTTC; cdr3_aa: CASSHLEASGYEQYF
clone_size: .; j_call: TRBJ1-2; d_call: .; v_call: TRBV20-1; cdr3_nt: TGCAGTGCTAGTATAGGGAATGGTGGCTACACCTTC; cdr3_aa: CSASIGNGGYTF
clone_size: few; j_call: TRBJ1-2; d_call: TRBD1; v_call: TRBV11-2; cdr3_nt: TGTGCCAGCAGCCGGGGACAGGCCCTCACTAACTATGGCTACACCTTC; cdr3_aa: CASSRGQALTNYGYTF
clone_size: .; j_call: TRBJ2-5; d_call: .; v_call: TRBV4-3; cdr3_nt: TGCGCCAGCAGCCAAGTATCGGGGGTGAGGGAGACCCAGTACTTC; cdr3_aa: CASSQVSGVRETQYF
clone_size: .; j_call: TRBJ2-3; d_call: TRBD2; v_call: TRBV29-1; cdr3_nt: TGCAGCGTGGAGCCCCTAGCGGATTTCAATACGCAGTATTTT; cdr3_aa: CSVEPLADFNTQYF
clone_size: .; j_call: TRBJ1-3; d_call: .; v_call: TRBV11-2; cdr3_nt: TGTGCCAGCAGCGCCTGGGGGGGGGCGAACTCTGGAAACACCATATATTTT; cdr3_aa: CASSAWGGANSGNTIYF
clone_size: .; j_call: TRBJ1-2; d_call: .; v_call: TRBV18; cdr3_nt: TGTGCCAGCTCACCCGCCCCGGCAGGGCTAGTTGGCGGCTACACCTTC; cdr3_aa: CASSPAPAGLVGGYTF
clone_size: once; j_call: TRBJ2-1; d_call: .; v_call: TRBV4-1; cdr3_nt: TGCGCCAGCAGCCAAGGGCTAGAGTGGGGTCGGGATGAGCAGTTCTTC; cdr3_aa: CASSQGLEWGRDEQFF
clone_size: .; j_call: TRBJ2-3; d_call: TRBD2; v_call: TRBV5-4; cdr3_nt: TGTGCCAGCAGCTGGGGGACTAGCGGGAGATCCGATACGCAGTATTTT; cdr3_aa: CASSWGTSGRSDTQYF
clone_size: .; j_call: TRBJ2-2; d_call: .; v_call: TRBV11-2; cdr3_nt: TGTGCCAGCAGCTTAGTAGTTGCGAACACCGGGGAGCTGTTTTTT; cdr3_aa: CASSLVVANTGELFF
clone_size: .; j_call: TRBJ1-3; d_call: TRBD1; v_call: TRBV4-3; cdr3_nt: TGCGCCAGCAGCCAGGGGACAGCTGGAAACACCATATATTTT; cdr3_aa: CASSQGTAGNTIYF
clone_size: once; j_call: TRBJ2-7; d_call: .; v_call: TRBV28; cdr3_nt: TGTGCCAGCAGTATCCTTCACGGCGAGCAGTACTTC; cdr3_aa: CASSILHGEQYF
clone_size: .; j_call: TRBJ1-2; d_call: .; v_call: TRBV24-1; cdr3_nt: TGTGCCACCAGTGATCTCAGGGGCCGTGGCTACACCTTC; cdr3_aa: CATSDLRGRGYTF
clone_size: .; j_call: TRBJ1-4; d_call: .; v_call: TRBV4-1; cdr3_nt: TGCGCCAGCAGCCAAGGGAATAGAGGCAGGGGTAATGAAAAACTGTTTTTT; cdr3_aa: CASSQGNRGRGNEKLFF
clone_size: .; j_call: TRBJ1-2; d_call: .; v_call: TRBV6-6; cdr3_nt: TGTGCCAGCAGGCTCGAATGGGGTTATCAAGGCTACACCTTC; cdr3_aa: CASRLEWGYQGYTF
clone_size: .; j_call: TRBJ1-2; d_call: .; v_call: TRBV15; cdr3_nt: TGTGCCACCAGCAGAGATAGCGCAGGGAGCTATGGCTACACCTTC; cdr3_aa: CATSRDSAGSYGYTF
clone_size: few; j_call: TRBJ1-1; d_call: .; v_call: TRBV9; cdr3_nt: TGTGCCAGCAGCGTACCGGGAGTTACTGAAGCTTTCTTT; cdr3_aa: CASSVPGVTEAFF